The sequence of this T cell receptor beta chain was determined in a study of Graves' ophthalmopathy and Graves' hyperthyroidism. Study background: Stable hyperthyroidism denotes an absence of ophthalmopathy throughout 18 months of follow-up. Study conclusions and caveats: Sensitivity reached 70.59% and specificity approximately 72% when the model predicted ophthalmopathy progression.

Hyperthyroidism in these 18- to 65-year-old patients was newly diagnosed, lasting under 2 months. Among the exclusions were patients with other autoimmune diseases, uncontrolled infections, pregnancy or lactation. CDR1 KGHDR and CDR2 SFDVKD come from the germline V gene. The CDR3 extends over 18 amino acids. On this clonotype itself: The antigen is not known. The junction differs from germline at one of its ends, possibly a read error.

RNA transcripts were the source from which TCR beta CDR3 regions were amplified. First-round RT-PCR with HTBI primers preceded a second-round multiplex PCR. One entry per CDR3 protein results from TCRdb running MiXCR on the multiplex PCR reads. The profile shows over a million distinct CDR3 sequences, less than 45% of them singletons. The clonotype originates from an adult man with Graves' hyperthyroidism. Sequenced: peripheral blood or thyroid tissue (not recorded which). The chain uses TRBV24-1 and TRBJ2-2; 12 positions match TRBD2. The CDR3 bases are TGTGCCAGCAGTCAGAGACTAGCGGGAGTGGGTGGCACCGGGGAGCTGTTTTTT. Translation gives CASSQRLAGVGGTGELFF.